The present entry profiles one T cell receptor (beta chain) with its context. The data are from a study of blood T cell repertoires in COVID-19. The CDR3 totals 15 residues. The germline V gene has CDR1 GTSNPN and CDR2 SVGIG (reference sequence). Trimming took 0 bases from V and 7 from J, leaving 16 bases between them. Some clones are missing from TCRdb's copy, which holds only in-frame ones; the method was immunoSEQ multiplex PCR. The sample holds 290,000 or so clones, roughly 92% seen once. This clonotype originated in a woman in her 30s with COVID-19, enrolled during active disease. The sample comprised peripheral blood. The rearrangement links TRBV30 to TRBJ1-5; D is perhaps TRBD1 (5 bases). The CDR3 spells CAWSVKSPGHQPQHF. The CDR3 nucleotides are TGTGCCTGGAGTGTGAAATCTCCAGGGCACCAGCCCCAGCATTTT.